One T cell receptor (beta chain) is described in this entry. This clonotype has only a few counts. This clone's antigen is unknown. No quality values exist for individual bases; no much larger clone is one base distant. This was a case-control study nested in a cohort of healthcare workers in London, UK, who had nasopharyngeal swab PCR tests and blood samples taken every week. Between 23 and 31 March 2020, the week of the UK lockdown, healthcare workers were enrolled and then followed up weekly for as long as 16 weeks. The data were taken from a study of early T cells in non-severe SARS-CoV-2 infection (dated by TCRdb to the early 2020s). For the study in its entirety: Because TCR sequencing was done on bulk RNA from unsorted whole blood, the alpha and beta chains could not be paired. Broad study findings and their caveats: VDJdb matching was skewed toward anti-spike CD8 responses and likely underestimated virus-specific expansions by missing private and CD4 specificities.

Based on the germline V gene, the CDR1 and CDR2 sequences are SQVTM and ANQGSEA. V gives up 7 bases and J gives up 3 bases, and the segment between their germline ends measures 13 bases. The CDR3 sequence holds 13 residues, the cysteine and phenylalanine included. Only the CDR3 DNA stays, 39 bases, in frame from base 1. The method was 5' RACE. The sequencing machine was a NextSeq 500. In the TCR library protocol, unique molecular identifiers were attached to individual cDNA molecules to correct for PCR bias and sequencing error. TCR alpha and beta chains were both sequenced, and the abundances of alpha and beta sequences in each sample were closely correlated with each other. Turning to the authors' computational methods: V gene, J gene and CDR3 annotation of TCR sequences was performed with Decombinator V4. Expanded TCRs were defined as changing significantly between any two time points under a Poisson model with p below 0.0001. TCR abundances were normalised to the total number of TCRs sequenced per sample and expressed as counts per million. TRAV1-2 paired with TRAJ12, TRAJ20 or TRAJ33 defined MAIT TCRs, while TRAV10 paired with TRAJ18 defined iNKT TCRs. A search of VDJdb, accessed on 1 November 2021, was run for TCRs annotated to CMV, EBV and SARS-CoV-2, with TCRs annotated for multiple antigens excluded. TCRdb handled the public reads itself, with Q25 trimming in fastp and clone calling in MiXCR, and kept productive beta chains. When rows share a CDR3 protein, they turn into one entry using the most common DNA and genes. TCRdb's processing, not the authors', yielded these V and J calls. The sample contains fewer than 85,000 distinct CDR3 sequences, roughly 12% of them found a single time. The ten biggest clones cover 3.5% to 5.5% of the sample.

This receptor was identified in an adult who was a healthcare worker with PCR-confirmed SARS-CoV-2 infection or an uninfected control (not recorded which). Input material: whole blood. The sequence links TRBV29-1 to TRBJ2-1; the D assignment is uncertain and may be TRBD1 or TRBD2, with 6 bases supporting each. The DNA reads TGCAGCGGGGGCGGGACAAACTACAATGAGCAGTTCTTC. Its translation is CSGGGTNYNEQFF.